This T cell receptor (beta chain) was captured by sequencing in a study of T cell repertoires in cytomegalovirus infection. Across the whole study: CMV epitopes in the study were HLA-C-restricted (recently identified) and HLA-B-restricted (well studied). From public TCR beta signatures came an indication of both CMV infection and matching HLA type. Overall study findings and caveats: In two of eight donors, the top clonotype was HLA-C-restricted CMV-specific.

This clonotype was recorded a few times. Its antigen is not known. From the reads, TCRdb called clonotypes with MiXCR, one entry per CDR3 protein. The sample gives 300,000 or so distinct CDR3 sequences, around a quarter of which show up once; about an eighth is in the top ten. This CDR3 spans 15 amino acids. With 3 bases removed from V and 3 bases from J, the gap between germline ends came to 14 bases. Germline V gives CDR1 LGHNT, CDR2 FRNRAP. The material was cultured PBMCs, obtained from culture after CMV antigen stimulation. The TCR comes from a human donor in good health (CMV status not recorded). Some clones in this sample may be carry-over from other donors' samples. The chain has TRBV12-5 and TRBJ2-5, with D maybe TRBD1 (5 bases). The CDR3 spells CASGLGDRTEETQYF. For the CDR3, the DNA is TGTGCTAGTGGTTTAGGAGACAGAACCGAAGAGACCCAGTACTTC.